This TCR beta chain is from a study of T cells expressing NK-cell markers. In the study overall: Repertoires of TCR beta were obtained from T cells sorted as CD3+CD56+NKG2C+, CD3+CD56+NKG2C- and CD3+CD56-NKG2C+. Seven donors tested HCMV-seropositive and one tested seronegative among the eight sequenced. The study's findings and limits: Top CD8+ clonotypes included the dominant CD3+CD56+NKG2C+ clonotypes in several donors.

Concerning this clonotype itself: The antigen remains undetermined.

What made the TCR beta cDNA was 5'RACE template switching with UMIs. TCRdb reanalyzed the 5' RACE reads and collapses them to one entry per CDR3 protein, without DNA. This sample's table reports about 260,000 distinct CDR3 sequences. Germline values: CDR1 DFQATT, CDR2 SNEGSKA (reference sequence). There are 12 residues in the CDR3. The chain uses TRBV20-1 and TRBJ1-3. The origin of this receptor is a woman between 18 and 70 years old in good health. Input material: blood T cells: a sorted CD56 or NKG2C T cell subset, CD4+ or CD8+ T cells, or bulk PBMC T cells (not recorded which). The CDR3 sequence is CSARVSGNTIYF.